Listed below are T cell receptor beta chains from one sample, sequenced in a study of CD8 T cells in ankylosing spondylitis. TCRdb redid the calling of the 5' RACE reads with MiXCR, one entry per CDR3 protein. The sample has 250,000 or so distinct CDR3 sequences, 20% to 30% seen once. The sample was blood, either unsorted or a sorted T cell fraction (not recorded which). Receptors originate from a male donor with ankylosing spondylitis or in good health (not recorded which). CDR3s include the opening cysteine and the closing phenylalanine or tryptophan. The order of the fields is V gene, J gene, CDR3 protein.

TRBV5-4	TRBJ2-7	CASSSEVGRVRSYEQYF
TRBV14	TRBJ2-3	CASSQGDRLNTDTQYF
TRBV7-8	TRBJ1-2	CASSLVGRSDSGYGYTF
TRBV20-1	TRBJ2-1	CSAPNPDNEQFF
TRBV20-1	TRBJ2-3	CSARNPSGALGGTDTQYF
TRBV7-2	TRBJ1-1	CASSFYRRGTEAFF
TRBV12-3/TRBV12-4	TRBJ2-7	CASQGRGEQYF
TRBV20-1	TRBJ2-3	CSARDESDTQYF
TRBV6-5	TRBJ2-7	CASSYYGGRQYF
TRBV15	TRBJ2-5	CATSRDAETQYF
TRBV7-9	TRBJ2-7	CASSFGADEQYF
TRBV11-2	TRBJ1-1	CASSLNQVGAFF
TRBV12-3/TRBV12-4	TRBJ1-4	CASRIDRVNEKLFF
TRBV5-1	TRBJ1-4	CASSALPTGLTNEKLFF
TRBV29-1	TRBJ1-6	CSVITTGDSPLHF
TRBV24-1	TRBJ2-7	CATSDTGLYEQYF
TRBV6-1	TRBJ2-7	CASTLPAGTSGGREYEQYF
TRBV12-3/TRBV12-4	TRBJ2-2	CASSATGGTGELFF
TRBV4-1	TRBJ2-1	CASSQGLVIDEQFF
TRBV2	TRBJ2-1	CASSDWSGEGEQFF
TRBV12-3/TRBV12-4	TRBJ1-2	CASSPQSIYGYTF
TRBV2	TRBJ2-5	CASSEGAGGEETQYF
TRBV2	TRBJ2-7	CASSEGQWAYEQYF
TRBV20-1	TRBJ1-1	CSARRPGTSSASEAFF
TRBV29-1	TRBJ1-1	CSVGFRGDTEAFF
TRBV20-1	TRBJ2-2	CSASQNTGELFF
TRBV20-1	TRBJ1-1	CSVLRYTEAFF
TRBV20-1	TRBJ2-7	CSAPPLAASYEQYF
TRBV12-3/TRBV12-4	TRBJ2-5	CASSPGWGRGDQETQYF
TRBV6-6	TRBJ2-7	CASSPPTRNEQYF
TRBV29-1	TRBJ2-5	CSVEAQGAYIETQYF
TRBV3-1	TRBJ1-6	CASSQGLSTYNSPLHF
TRBV2	TRBJ1-2	CASSPDRLDYGYTF
TRBV20-1	TRBJ1-1	CSARQDGNTEAFF
TRBV20-1	TRBJ2-7	CSARDAKPGDSYEQYF
TRBV20-1	TRBJ2-3	CSAPLSGFDTDTQYF
TRBV10-3	TRBJ2-7	CAISETRAGGTYEQYF
TRBV7-6	TRBJ2-1	CASSLETHYNEQFF
TRBV12-3/TRBV12-4	TRBJ1-1	CASSPWTGGFSEAFF
TRBV10-3	TRBJ2-4	CAISESTQGLLLNF
TRBV18	TRBJ2-1	CASSPPQLNEQFF
TRBV3-1	TRBJ1-4	CASSHGGWTEEEKLFF
TRBV29-1	TRBJ2-3	CTTGGATDTQYF
TRBV20-1	TRBJ2-7	CSAEVGQVSEQYF
TRBV12-3/TRBV12-4	TRBJ1-5	CASSYRGNQPQHF
TRBV6-4	TRBJ1-2	CASSASGQPPSGGYTF
TRBV4-1	TRBJ2-7	CASSQRQGSWNEQYF
TRBV28	TRBJ2-7	CASSNVDRAAGYF
TRBV7-8	TRBJ2-7	CASSLGPTPLEQYF
TRBV12-3/TRBV12-4	TRBJ2-3	CADSGGSSTDTQYF
TRBV5-6	TRBJ2-3	CASSSSAGGTDTQYF
TRBV6-4	TRBJ2-7	CASSDVGTGSYEQYF
TRBV29-1	TRBJ1-2	CSVDLKGYGYTF
TRBV7-9	TRBJ2-1	CASSLVRQNEQFF
TRBV6-1	TRBJ1-1	CASREPGSRGNTEAFF
TRBV6-5	TRBJ2-6	CASSYSTGVLTF